The T cell receptor (beta chain) described here comes from a study of CD8 T cells in Susac syndrome. The CDR3 has 15 amino acids. Per germline, CDR1 LNHDA and CDR2 SQIVND (reference sequence). Trimming left V 7 bases short and J 0 bases short, with 13 bases between. Reverse transcription of about 0.5 to 1 ug RNA used random hexamers. By means of immunoSEQ multiplex PCR, TCR beta CDR3 spanning 54 Vbeta and 13 Jbeta underwent amplification. A single record per CDR3 protein comes from TCRdb applying MiXCR to the immunoSEQ multiplex PCR reads. The table records a few hundred thousand distinct CDR3 sequences, roughly 90% of them present only once. Multiple sclerosis controls were treatment-naive patients with stable or active relapsing-remitting disease. Negative isolation yielded CD4+ and CD8+ T cells, and FACS enriched TEMRA cells.

This chain joins TRBV19 and TRBJ2-1, with a possible D match to TRBD2 (5 bases). Sequenced material: CD8+ T cells from PBMCs. The receptor was derived from a human donor with multiple sclerosis. CDR3 sequence (DNA): TGTGCCAGTACTCCGGGGTCCAGCTCCTACAATGAGCAGTTCTTC. Its translation is CASTPGSSSYNEQFF.